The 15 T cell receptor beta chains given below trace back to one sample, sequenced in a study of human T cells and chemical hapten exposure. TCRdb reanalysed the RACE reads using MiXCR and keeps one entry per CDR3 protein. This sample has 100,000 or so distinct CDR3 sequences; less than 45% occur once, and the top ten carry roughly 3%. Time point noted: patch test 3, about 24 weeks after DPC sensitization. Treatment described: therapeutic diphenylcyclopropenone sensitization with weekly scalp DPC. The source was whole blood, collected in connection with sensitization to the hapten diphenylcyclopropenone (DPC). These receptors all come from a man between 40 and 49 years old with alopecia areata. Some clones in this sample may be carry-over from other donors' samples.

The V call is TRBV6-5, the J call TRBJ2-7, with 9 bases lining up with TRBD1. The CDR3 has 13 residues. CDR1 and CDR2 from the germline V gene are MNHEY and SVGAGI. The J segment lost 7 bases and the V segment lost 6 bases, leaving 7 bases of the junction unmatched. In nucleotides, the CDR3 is TGTGCCAGCAGCCGAGGGACAGGGTATGAGCAGTACGTC. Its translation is CASSRGTGYEQYV.

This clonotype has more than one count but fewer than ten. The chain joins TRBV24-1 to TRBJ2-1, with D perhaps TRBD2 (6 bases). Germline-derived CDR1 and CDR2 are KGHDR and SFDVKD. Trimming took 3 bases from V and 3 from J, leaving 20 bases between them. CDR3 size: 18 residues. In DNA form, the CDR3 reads TGTGCCACCAGTGATATCTGGACTAACCCTCGGGGCTACAATGAGCAGTTCTTC. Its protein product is CATSDIWTNPRGYNEQFF.

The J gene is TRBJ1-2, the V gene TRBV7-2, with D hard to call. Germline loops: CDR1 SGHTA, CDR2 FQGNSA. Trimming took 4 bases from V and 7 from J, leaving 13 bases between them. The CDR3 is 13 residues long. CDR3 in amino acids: CASSSYEARGYTF. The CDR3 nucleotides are TGTGCCAGCAGCTCGTACGAGGCTCGTGGCTACACCTTC.

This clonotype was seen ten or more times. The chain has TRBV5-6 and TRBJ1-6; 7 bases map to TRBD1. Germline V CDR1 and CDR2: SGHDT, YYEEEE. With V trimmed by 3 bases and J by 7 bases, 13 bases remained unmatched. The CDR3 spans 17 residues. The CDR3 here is CASSSSQQGLRNSPLHF. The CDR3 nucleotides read TGTGCCAGCAGCTCCTCCCAACAGGGGTTAAGGAATTCACCCCTCCACTTT.

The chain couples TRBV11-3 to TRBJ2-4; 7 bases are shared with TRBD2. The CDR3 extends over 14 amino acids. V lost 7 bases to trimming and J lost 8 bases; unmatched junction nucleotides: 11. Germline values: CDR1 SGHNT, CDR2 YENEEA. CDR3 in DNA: TGTGCCAGCACCGACCGGGACTACACTGACATTCAGTACTTC. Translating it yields CASTDRDYTDIQYF.

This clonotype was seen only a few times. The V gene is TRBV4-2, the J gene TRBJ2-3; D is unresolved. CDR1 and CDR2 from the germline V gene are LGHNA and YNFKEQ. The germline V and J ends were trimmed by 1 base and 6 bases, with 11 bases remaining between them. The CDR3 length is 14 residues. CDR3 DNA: TGTGCCAGCAGCCAAGCCACTTCGCGGGATACGCAGTATTTT. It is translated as CASSQATSRDTQYF.

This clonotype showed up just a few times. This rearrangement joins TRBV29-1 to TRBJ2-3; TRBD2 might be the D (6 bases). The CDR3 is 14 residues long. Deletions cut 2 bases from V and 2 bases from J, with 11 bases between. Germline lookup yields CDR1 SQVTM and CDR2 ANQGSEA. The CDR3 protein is CSVETGVNTDTQYF. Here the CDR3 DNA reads TGCAGCGTTGAAACGGGGGTGAACACAGATACGCAGTATTTT.

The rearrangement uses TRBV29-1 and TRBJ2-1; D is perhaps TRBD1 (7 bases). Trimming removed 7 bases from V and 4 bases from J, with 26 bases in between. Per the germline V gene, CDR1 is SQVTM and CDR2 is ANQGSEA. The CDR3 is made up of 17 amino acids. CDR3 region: CSADRGMQQGGYNEQFF. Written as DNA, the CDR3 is TGCAGCGCCGATCGGGGTATGCAGCAGGGGGGATACAATGAGCAGTTCTTC.

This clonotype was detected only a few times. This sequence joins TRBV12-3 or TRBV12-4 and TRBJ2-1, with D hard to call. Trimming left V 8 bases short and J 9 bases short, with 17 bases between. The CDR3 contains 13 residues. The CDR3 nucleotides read TGTGCCAGCCGCCCTGGTGAACATGGTGAGCAGTTCTTC. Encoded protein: CASRPGEHGEQFF.

This CDR3 is CASSYRTYEQYF. CDR3 nucleotide sequence: TGTGCCAGCAGTTACAGGACCTACGAGCAGTACTTC. This chain joins TRBV6-6 and TRBJ2-7; D ambiguous. This CDR3 has 12 residues. The germline V gene encodes CDR1 MNHNY and CDR2 SVGAGI (reference sequence). Trimming pared 2 bases from V and 2 bases from J, leaving 4 bases between.

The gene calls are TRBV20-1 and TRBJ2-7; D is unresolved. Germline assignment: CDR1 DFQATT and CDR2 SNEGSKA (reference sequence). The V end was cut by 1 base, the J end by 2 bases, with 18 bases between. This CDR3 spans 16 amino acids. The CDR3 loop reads CSARGVVAHPPYEQYF. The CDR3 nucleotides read TGCAGTGCTAGAGGGGTGGTGGCCCACCCCCCCTACGAGCAGTACTTC.

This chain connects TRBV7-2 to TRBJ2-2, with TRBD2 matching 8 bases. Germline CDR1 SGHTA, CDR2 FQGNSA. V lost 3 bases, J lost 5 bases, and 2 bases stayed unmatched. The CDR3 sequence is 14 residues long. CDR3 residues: CASSFSGSTGELFF. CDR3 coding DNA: TGTGCCAGCAGCTTCAGCGGGAGTACCGGGGAGCTGTTTTTT.

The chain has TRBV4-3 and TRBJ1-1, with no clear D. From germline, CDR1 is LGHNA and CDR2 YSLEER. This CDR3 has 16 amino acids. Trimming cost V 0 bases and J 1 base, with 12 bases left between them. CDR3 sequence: CASSQDLSRTNTEAFF. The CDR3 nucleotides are TGCGCCAGCAGCCAAGATCTATCCAGAACGAACACTGAAGCTTTCTTT.

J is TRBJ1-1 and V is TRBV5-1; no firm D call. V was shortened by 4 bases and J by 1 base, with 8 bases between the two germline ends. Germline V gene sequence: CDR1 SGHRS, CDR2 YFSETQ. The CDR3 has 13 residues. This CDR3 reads CASSIQENTEAFF. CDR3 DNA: TGCGCCAGCAGCATTCAAGAGAACACTGAAGCTTTCTTT.

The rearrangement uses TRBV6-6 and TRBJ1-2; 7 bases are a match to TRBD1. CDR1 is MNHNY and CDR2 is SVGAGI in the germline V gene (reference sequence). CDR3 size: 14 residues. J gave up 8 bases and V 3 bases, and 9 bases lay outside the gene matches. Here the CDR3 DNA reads TGTGCCAGCAGTTATGATGGACAGGCCAGAGGCTACACCTTC. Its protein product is CASSYDGQARGYTF.